A single T cell receptor (beta chain) is shown here with its context. CDR1 is SGDLS and CDR2 is YYNGEE in the germline V gene. V lost 3 bases, J lost 1 base, and 2 bases stayed unmatched. The CDR3 covers 15 residues. This sample stems from a study of blood T cell repertoires in COVID-19. Study-level information: Samples of COVID-19 (acute and convalescent) were obtained from the United States, Italy and Spain.

Per the original methods: Using reference gene primer amplification, nucleated cell counts were estimated. Some clones are missing from TCRdb's copy, which holds only in-frame ones; the method was immunoSEQ multiplex PCR. The DNA was the basis for D and trimming; V, J and clone size are from that table. The profile shows roughly 150,000 clones, roughly 84% of them singletons. Participants were placed into cohorts based on the clinical history they reported. Sequencing was performed on PBMCs or T cells enriched from blood (not recorded which). This sequence joins TRBV9 and TRBJ2-1, with 9 bases identical to TRBD1. This TCR was recovered from an older man who had been exposed to COVID-19. As DNA, the CDR3 is TGTGCCAGCAGCGCGACAGGGGGATCCTACAATGAGCAGTTCTTC. Its protein product is CASSATGGSYNEQFF.